This TCR beta chain was retrieved from a study of human T cells and chemical hapten exposure. Background on the study: An approximately 2 cm by approximately 2 cm inner upper arm patch received 2% DPC for sensitization. Study observations and caveats: The donor cohort had alopecia, so its immune response may not match that of healthy people. Large CDR3 similarity clusters arose significantly more often from expanded TCRs than from controls.

The trim removed 5 bases at V and 4 bases at J, leaving 3 bases unmatched. Looked up from germline, CDR1 is MNHNY and CDR2 is SVGAGI (reference sequence). The CDR3 spans 13 residues. Per the authors' pipeline: Sequenced samples showed a median of 95,638 TCRs each, with counts running from about 20,000 to 690,000. One entry per CDR3 protein results from TCRdb running MiXCR on the RACE reads. TCRdb, not the authors, supplied the V and J calls. Seen here are fewer than 400,000 distinct CDR3 sequences, 5.5% to 8% observed once, and the top ten hold around 8.4%. Specified time point: patch test 1, 2 weeks after DPC sensitization. As to treatment: therapeutic diphenylcyclopropenone sensitization with weekly scalp DPC. This clonotype appeared many times. Its antigen is undetermined.

Sequences were derived from whole blood, sampled in connection with sensitization to the hapten diphenylcyclopropenone (DPC). The TCR was taken from a woman aged 18-30 years with alopecia areata. Some clones in this sample may be carry-over from other donors' samples. The gene calls are TRBV6-6 and TRBJ2-5; 8 bases line up with TRBD2. CDR3 nucleotides: TGTGCCAGCAGTCGAGCGGGGGTAGAGACCCAGTACTTC. This translates into CASSRAGVETQYF.